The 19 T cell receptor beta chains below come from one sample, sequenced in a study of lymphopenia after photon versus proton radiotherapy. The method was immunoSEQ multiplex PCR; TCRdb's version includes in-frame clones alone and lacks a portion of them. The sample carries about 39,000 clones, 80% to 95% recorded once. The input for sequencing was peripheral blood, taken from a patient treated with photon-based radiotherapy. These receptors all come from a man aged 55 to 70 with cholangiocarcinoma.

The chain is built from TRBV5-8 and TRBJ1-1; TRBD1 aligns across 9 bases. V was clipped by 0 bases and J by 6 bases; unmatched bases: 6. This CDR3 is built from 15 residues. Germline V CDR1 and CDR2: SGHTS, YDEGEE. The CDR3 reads CASSLAWTGDAEAFF. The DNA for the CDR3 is TGTGCCAGCAGCTTGGCCTGGACAGGGGACGCTGAAGCTTTCTTT.

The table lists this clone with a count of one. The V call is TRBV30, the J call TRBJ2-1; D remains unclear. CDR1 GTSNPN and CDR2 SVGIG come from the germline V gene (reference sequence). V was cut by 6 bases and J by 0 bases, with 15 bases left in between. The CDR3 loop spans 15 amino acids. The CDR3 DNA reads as TGTGCCTGCGAAAAAGTCCCCAGCTCCTACAATGAGCAGTTCTTC. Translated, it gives CACEKVPSSYNEQFF.

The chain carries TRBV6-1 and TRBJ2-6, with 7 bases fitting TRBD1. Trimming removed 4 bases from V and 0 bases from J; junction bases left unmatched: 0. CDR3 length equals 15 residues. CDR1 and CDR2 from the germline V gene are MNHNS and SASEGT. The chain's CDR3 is CASSGTGSGANVLTF. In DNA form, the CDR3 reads TGTGCCAGCAGTGGGACAGGCTCTGGGGCCAACGTCCTGACTTTC.

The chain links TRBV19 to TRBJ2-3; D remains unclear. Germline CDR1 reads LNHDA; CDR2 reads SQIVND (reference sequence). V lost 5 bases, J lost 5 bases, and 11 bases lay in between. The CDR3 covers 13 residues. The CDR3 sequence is CASSFGPGDTQYF. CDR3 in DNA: TGTGCCAGTAGTTTCGGACCGGGAGATACGCAGTATTTT.

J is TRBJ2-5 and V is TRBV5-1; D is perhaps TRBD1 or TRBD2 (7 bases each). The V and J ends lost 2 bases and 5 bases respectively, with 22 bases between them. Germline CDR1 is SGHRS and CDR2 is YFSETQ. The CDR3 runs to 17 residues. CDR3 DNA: TGCGCCAGCAGCTTTGGGACTACAGGGGCGGGAGTGGAGACCCAGTACTTC. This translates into CASSFGTTGAGVETQYF.

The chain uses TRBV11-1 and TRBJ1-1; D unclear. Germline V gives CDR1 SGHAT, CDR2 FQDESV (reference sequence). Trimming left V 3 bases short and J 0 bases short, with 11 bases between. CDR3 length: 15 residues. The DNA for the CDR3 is TGTGCCAGCAGCTTTTCTCGGTCCATGAACACTGAAGCTTTCTTT. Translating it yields CASSFSRSMNTEAFF.

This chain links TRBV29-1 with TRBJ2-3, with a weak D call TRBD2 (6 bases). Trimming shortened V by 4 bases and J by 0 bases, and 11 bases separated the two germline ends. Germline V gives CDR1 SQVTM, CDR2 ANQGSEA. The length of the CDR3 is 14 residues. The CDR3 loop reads CSVALAPSTDTQYF. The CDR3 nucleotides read TGCAGCGTTGCCCTAGCGCCGAGCACAGATACGCAGTATTTT.

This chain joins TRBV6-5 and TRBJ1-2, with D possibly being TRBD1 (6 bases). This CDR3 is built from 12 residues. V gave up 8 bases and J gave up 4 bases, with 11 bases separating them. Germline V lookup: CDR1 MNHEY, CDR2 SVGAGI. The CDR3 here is CASLGGRYGYTF. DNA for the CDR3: TGTGCCAGCCTTGGGGGCCGCTATGGCTACACCTTC.

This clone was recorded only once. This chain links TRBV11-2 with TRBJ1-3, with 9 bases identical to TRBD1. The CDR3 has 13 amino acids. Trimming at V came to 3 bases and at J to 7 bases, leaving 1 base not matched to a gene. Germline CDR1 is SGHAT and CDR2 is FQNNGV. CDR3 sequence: CASSLDRGNTIYF. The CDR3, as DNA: TGTGCCAGCAGCTTGGACAGGGGCAACACCATATATTTT.

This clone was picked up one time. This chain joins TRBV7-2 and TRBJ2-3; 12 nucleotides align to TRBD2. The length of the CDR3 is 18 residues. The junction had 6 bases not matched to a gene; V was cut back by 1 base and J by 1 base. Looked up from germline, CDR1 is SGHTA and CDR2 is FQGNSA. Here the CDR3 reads CASSLGLAGGPGTDTQYF. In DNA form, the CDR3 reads TGTGCCAGCAGCTTAGGGCTAGCGGGGGGGCCTGGCACAGATACGCAGTATTTT.

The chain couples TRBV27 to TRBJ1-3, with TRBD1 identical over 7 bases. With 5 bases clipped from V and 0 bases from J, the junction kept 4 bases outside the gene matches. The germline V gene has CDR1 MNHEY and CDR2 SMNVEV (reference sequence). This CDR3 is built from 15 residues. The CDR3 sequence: CASSPSGGSGNTIYF. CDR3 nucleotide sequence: TGTGCCAGCAGTCCGTCAGGGGGCTCTGGAAACACCATATATTTT.

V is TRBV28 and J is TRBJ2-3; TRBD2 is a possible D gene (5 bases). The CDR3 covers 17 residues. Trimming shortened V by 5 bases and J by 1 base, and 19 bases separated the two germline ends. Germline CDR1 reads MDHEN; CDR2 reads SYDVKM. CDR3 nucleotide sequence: TGTGCCAGCAGTCCACCGTCGAGCGGCCCAGGCACAGATACGCAGTATTTT. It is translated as CASSPPSSGPGTDTQYF. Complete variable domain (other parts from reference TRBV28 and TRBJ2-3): DVKVTQSSRYLVKRTGEKVFLECVQDMDHENMFWYRQDPGLGLRLIYFSYDVKMKEKGDIPEGYSVSREKKERFSLILESASTNQTSMYLCASSPPSSGPGTDTQYFGPGTRLTVL.

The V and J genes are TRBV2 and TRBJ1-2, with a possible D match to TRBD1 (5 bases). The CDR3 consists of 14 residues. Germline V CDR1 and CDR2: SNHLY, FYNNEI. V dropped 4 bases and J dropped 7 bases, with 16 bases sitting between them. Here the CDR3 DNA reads TGTGCCAGCAGTGCAGACGGGGGAAGCGGTGGCTACACCTTC. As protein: CASSADGGSGGYTF. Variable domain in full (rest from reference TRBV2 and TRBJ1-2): EPEVTQTPSHQVTQMGQEVILRCVPISNHLYFYWYRQILGQKVEFLVSFYNNEISEKSEIFDDQFSVERPDGSNFTLKIRSTKLEDSAMYFCASSADGGSGGYTFGSGTRLTVV.

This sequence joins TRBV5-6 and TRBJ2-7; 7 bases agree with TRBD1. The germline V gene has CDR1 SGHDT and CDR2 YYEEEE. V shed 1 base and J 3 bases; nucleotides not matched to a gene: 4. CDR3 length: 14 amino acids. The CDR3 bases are TGTGCCAGCAGCTTGCTGGGACAGCACTACGAGCAGTACTTC. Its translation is CASSLLGQHYEQYF.

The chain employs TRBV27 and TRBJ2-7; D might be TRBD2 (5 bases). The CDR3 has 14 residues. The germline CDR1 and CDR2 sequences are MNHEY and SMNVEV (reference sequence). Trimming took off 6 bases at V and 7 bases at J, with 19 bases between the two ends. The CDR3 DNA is TGTGCCAGCAGCGGGATGAGCGGCCGCCGGGAGCAGTACTTC. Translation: CASSGMSGRREQYF.

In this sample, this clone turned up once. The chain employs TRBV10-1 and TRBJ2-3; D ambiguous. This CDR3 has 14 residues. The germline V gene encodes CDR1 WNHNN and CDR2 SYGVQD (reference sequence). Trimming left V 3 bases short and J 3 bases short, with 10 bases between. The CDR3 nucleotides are TGCGCCAGCAGTGAATCCCCCTCGACAGATACGCAGTATTTT. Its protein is CASSESPSTDTQYF.

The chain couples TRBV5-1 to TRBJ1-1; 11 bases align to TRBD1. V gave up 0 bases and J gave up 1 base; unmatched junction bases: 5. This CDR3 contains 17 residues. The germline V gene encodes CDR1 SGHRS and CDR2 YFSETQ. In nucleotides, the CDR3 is TGCGCCAGCAGCTTGGCGGACAGGGGGCGCACGAACACTGAAGCTTTCTTT. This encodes CASSLADRGRTNTEAFF.

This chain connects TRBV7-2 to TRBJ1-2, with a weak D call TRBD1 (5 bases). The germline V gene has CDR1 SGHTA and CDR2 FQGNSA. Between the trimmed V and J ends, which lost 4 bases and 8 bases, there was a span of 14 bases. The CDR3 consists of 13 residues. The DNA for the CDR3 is TGTGCCAGCAGCTCAACACGGGGGGACGGCTACACCTTC. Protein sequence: CASSSTRGDGYTF.

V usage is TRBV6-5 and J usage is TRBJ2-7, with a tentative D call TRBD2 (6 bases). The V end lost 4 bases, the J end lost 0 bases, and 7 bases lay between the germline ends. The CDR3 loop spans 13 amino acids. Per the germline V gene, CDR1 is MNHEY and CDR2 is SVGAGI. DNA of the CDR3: TGTGCCAGCAGTTGGGGGGTCTCCTACGAGCAGTACTTC. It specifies CASSWGVSYEQYF.